The 18 T cell receptor beta chains below were found in one sample sequenced in a study of T cells expressing NK-cell markers. TCRdb re-called the 5' RACE reads; one entry per CDR3 protein, DNA not given. The sample has about 410,000 distinct CDR3 sequences. The sequencing input was blood T cells: a sorted CD56 or NKG2C T cell subset, CD4+ or CD8+ T cells, or bulk PBMC T cells (not recorded which). Source of these receptors: a woman aged 45-65 years in good health.

This chain links TRBV12-3 or TRBV12-4 with TRBJ2-3; TCRdb picks TRBD2, but there is no DNA to check that call. This CDR3 is built from 14 residues. The CDR3 is CASRTGLNTDTQYF.

The V call is TRBV20-1, the J call TRBJ2-2; no DNA is available, so the TRBD1 call from TCRdb remains unchecked. This CDR3 has 14 residues. In germline, CDR1 is DFQATT, CDR2 SNEGSKA (reference sequence). The CDR3 loop reads CSARDRQETGELFF.

The chain recombines TRBV6-1 with TRBJ1-5. Germline CDR1 reads MNHNS; CDR2 reads SASEGT. CDR3 length: 15 residues. The CDR3 sequence: CASSEESPRYQPQHF.

This chain joins TRBV30 and TRBJ2-2; with no DNA, the TCRdb D assignment of TRBD1 cannot be verified. This CDR3 has 15 amino acids. Per the germline V gene, CDR1 is GTSNPN and CDR2 is SVGIG (reference sequence). CDR3 region: CAWMSGGSRAGELFF. The full variable domain, rest sourced from reference TRBV30 and TRBJ2-2, is SQTIHQWPATLVQPVGSPLSLECTVEGTSNPNLYWYRQAAGRGLQLLFYSVGIGQISSEVPQNLSASRPQDRQFILSSKKLLLSDSGFYLCAWMSGGSRAGELFFGEGSRLTVL.

The chain couples TRBV9 to TRBJ2-2; TCRdb picks TRBD1, but there is no DNA to check that call. Germline CDR1 is SGDLS and CDR2 is YYNGEE. The length of the CDR3 is 17 residues. The CDR3 loop reads CASSVLGQGANTGELFF.

V gene TRBV9 combines with J gene TRBJ1-1. This CDR3 is built from 15 residues. The V gene's germline CDR1 is SGDLS and CDR2 YYNGEE. The CDR3: CASSSGQVPNTEAFF. Drawing the rest from reference TRBV9 and TRBJ1-1, the complete variable domain is DSGVTQTPKHLITATGQRVTLRCSPRSGDLSVYWYQQSLDQGLQFLIQYYNGEERAKGNILERFSAQQFPDLHSELNLSSLELGDSALYFCASSSGQVPNTEAFFGQGTRLTVV.

V gene TRBV6-5 combines with J gene TRBJ2-5; without DNA, the TCRdb call of TRBD1 cannot be checked. The CDR3 consists of 15 residues. In germline, CDR1 is MNHEY, CDR2 SVGAGI. This CDR3 reads CASTRTGGIQETQYF.

The V call is TRBV4-1, the J call TRBJ2-7; the TRBD1 assignment by TCRdb is unverifiable without DNA. Germline V gene sequence: CDR1 MGHRA, CDR2 YSYEKL. The CDR3 runs 14 residues. The CDR3 is CASSQIRQGPEQYF.

The V gene is TRBV29-1, the J gene TRBJ2-1. The CDR3 contains 11 residues. Germline values: CDR1 SQVTM, CDR2 ANQGSEA. CDR3 residues: CSVEITRQQFF.

The V and J genes are TRBV7-3 and TRBJ2-1. Germline CDR1 and CDR2: SGHTA and FQGTGA. The CDR3 contains 11 residues. The CDR3: CASSLGLVQFF.

The chain couples TRBV27 to TRBJ2-3. This CDR3 region has 15 residues. Per germline, CDR1 MNHEY and CDR2 SMNVEV (reference sequence). CDR3 loop: CASSFLQTSTDTQYF.

The chain links TRBV7-9 to TRBJ2-2. The CDR3 is made up of 14 amino acids. CDR1 and CDR2 from the germline V gene are SEHNR and FQNEAQ (reference sequence). The CDR3: CASSPQRDTGELFF.

The chain recombines TRBV27 with TRBJ2-1; as DNA is missing, the TRBD1 call by TCRdb cannot be tested. The CDR3 contains 15 residues. Germline assignment: CDR1 MNHEY and CDR2 SMNVEV (reference sequence). CDR3 sequence reads: CASSPRDVSYNEQFF.

The chain carries TRBV5-1 and TRBJ2-5; TCRdb selects TRBD1, and the lack of DNA leaves this call unchecked. This CDR3 region has 13 residues. CDR1 SGHRS and CDR2 YFSETQ come from the germline V gene. The CDR3 sequence is CASSLGPSQAQYF.

The chain links TRBV5-1 to TRBJ1-4; the D gene TCRdb calls, TRBD1, cannot be checked with no DNA. The CDR3 is 15 residues long. Germline values: CDR1 SGHRS, CDR2 YFSETQ. CDR3 loop: CASSLEGAKDEKLFF.

The chain employs TRBV20-1 and TRBJ2-1; absent DNA, TCRdb's TRBD2 call cannot be checked. Germline V gene sequence: CDR1 DFQATT, CDR2 SNEGSKA (reference sequence). CDR3 size: 15 residues. The CDR3 loop is CSAREILAGYNEQFF.

The J gene is TRBJ1-4, the V gene TRBV11-2. In germline, CDR1 is SGHAT, CDR2 FQNNGV. This CDR3 comprises 15 residues. This CDR3 reads CASSPMGATNEKLFF.

V is TRBV27 and J is TRBJ2-1. The germline V gene encodes CDR1 MNHEY and CDR2 SMNVEV (reference sequence). This CDR3 spans 13 amino acids. CDR3 in amino acids: CASSLARYNEQFF.